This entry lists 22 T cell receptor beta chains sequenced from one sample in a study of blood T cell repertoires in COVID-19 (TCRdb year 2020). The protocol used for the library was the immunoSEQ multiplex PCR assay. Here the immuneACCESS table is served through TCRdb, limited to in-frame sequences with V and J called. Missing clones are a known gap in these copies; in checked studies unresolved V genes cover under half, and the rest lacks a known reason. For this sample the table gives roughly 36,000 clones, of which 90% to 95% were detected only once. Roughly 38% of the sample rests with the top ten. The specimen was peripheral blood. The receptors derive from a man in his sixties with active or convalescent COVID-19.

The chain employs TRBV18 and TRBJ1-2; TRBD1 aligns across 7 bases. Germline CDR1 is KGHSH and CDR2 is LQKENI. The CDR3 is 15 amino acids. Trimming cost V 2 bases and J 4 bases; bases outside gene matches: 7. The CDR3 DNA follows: TGTGCCAGCTCACCAACGGGGAACAGGGGCTATGGCTACACCTTC. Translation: CASSPTGNRGYGYTF.

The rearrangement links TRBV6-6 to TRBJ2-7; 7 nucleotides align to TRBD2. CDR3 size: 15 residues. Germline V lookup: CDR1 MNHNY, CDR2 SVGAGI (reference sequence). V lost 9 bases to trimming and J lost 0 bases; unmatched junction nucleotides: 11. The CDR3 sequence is CASSDSGRISYEQYF. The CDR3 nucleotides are TGTGCCAGTTCAGATAGCGGGCGGATCTCCTACGAGCAGTACTTC.

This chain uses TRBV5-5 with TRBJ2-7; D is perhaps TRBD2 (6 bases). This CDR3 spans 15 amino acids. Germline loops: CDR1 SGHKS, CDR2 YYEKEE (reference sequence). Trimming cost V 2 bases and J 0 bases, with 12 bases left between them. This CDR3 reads CASSLAGSPSYEQYF. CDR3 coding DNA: TGTGCCAGCAGCTTAGCGGGCTCTCCCTCCTACGAGCAGTACTTC.

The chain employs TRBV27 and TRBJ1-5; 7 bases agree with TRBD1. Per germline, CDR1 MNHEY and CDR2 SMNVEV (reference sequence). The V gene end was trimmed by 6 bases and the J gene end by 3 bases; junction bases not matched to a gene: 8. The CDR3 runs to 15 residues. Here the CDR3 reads CASRLTGEDNQPQHF. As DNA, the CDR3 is TGTGCCAGCAGGTTAACAGGGGAGGACAATCAGCCCCAGCATTTT.

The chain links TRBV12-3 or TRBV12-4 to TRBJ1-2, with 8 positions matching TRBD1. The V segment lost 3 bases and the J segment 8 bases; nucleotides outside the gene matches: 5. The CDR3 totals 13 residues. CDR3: CASSFSRGQGYTF. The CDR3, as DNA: TGTGCCAGCAGTTTCAGCAGGGGGCAAGGCTACACCTTC.

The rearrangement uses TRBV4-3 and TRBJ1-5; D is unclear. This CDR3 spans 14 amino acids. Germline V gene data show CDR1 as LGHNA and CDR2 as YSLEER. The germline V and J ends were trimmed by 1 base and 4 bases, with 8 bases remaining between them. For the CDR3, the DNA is TGCGCCAGCAGCCAAGGAAACAGTAATCAGCCCCAGCATTTT. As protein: CASSQGNSNQPQHF.

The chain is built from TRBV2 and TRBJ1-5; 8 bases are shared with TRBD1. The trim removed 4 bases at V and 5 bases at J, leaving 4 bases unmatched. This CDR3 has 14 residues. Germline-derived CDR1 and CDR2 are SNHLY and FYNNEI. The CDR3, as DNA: TGTGCCAGCAGTGCTACAGGGGGAGATCAGCCCCAGCATTTT. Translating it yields CASSATGGDQPQHF.

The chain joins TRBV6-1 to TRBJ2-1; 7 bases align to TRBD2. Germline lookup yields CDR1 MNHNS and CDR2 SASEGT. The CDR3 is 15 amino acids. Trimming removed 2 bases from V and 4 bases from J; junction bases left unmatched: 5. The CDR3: CASSELSGGYNEQFF. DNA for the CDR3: TGTGCCAGCAGTGAACTCTCGGGAGGTTACAATGAGCAGTTCTTC.

The CDR3 here is CASSVDMAKTEAFF. CDR3 bases: TGTGCCAGCAGCGTAGATATGGCAAAGACTGAAGCTTTCTTT. J is TRBJ1-1 and V is TRBV9; the D is unclear. CDR1 and CDR2 (germline): SGDLS, YYNGEE. V was clipped by 0 bases and J by 5 bases, with 11 bases between them. The CDR3 length is 14 residues.

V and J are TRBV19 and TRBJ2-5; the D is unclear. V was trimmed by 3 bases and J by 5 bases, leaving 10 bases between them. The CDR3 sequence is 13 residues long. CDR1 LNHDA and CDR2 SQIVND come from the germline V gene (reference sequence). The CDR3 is CASSMGRWETQYF. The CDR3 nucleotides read TGTGCCAGTAGTATGGGCAGATGGGAGACCCAGTACTTC.

This chain's CDR3 is CASRVLRGLGKLGANVLTF. The CDR3 nucleotides are TGTGCCAGTAGGGTCCTCAGGGGGCTCGGAAAGCTTGGGGCCAACGTCCTGACTTTC. The V gene is TRBV19, the J gene TRBJ2-6, with 8 bases aligning to TRBD1. The V and J ends lost 6 bases and 3 bases, in that order; junction bases with no gene match: 16. CDR1 LNHDA and CDR2 SQIVND come from the germline V gene (reference sequence). The CDR3 contains 19 residues.

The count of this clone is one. The DNA for the CDR3 is TGCGCCAGCAGTGAGTCGACAGGGGGCTGGACTGAAGCTTTCTTT. Translation gives CASSESTGGWTEAFF. The chain uses TRBV10-2 and TRBJ1-1; TRBD1 matches 10 bases. Germline lookup yields CDR1 WSHSY and CDR2 SAAADI. Trimming took 0 bases from V and 5 from J; bases not matched to a gene: 3. This CDR3 has 15 amino acids.

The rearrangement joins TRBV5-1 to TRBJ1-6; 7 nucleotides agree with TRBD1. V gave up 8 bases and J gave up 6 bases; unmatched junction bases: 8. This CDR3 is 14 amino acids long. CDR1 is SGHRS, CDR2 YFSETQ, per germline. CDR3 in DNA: TGCGCCAGTGGAACGGGACAGCTTAATTCACCCCTCCACTTT. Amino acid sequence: CASGTGQLNSPLHF.

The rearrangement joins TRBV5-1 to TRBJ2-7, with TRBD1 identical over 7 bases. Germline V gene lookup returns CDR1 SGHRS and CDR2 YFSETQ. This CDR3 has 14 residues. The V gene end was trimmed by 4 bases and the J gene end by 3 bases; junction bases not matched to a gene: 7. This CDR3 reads CASSPSGTDYEQYF. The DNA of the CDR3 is TGCGCCAGCAGCCCATCCGGGACAGACTACGAGCAGTACTTC.

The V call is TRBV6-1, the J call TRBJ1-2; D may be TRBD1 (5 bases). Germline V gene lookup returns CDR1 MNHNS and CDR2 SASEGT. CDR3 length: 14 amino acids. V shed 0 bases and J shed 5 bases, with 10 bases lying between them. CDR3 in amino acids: CASSEAAGLYGYTF. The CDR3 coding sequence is TGTGCCAGCAGTGAAGCGGCAGGGTTATATGGCTACACCTTC.

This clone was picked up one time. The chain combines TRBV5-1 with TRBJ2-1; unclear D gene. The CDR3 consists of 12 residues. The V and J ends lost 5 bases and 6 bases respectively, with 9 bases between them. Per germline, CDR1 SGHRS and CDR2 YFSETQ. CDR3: CASSLARNEQFF. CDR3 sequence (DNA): TGCGCCAGCAGTCTGGCCCGCAATGAGCAGTTCTTC.

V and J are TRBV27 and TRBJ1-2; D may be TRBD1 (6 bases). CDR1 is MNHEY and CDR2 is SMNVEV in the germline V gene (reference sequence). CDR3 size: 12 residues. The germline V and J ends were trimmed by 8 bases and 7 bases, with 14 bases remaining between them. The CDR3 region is CASGGAGGGYTF. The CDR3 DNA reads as TGTGCCAGCGGGGGGGCGGGTGGTGGCTACACCTTC.

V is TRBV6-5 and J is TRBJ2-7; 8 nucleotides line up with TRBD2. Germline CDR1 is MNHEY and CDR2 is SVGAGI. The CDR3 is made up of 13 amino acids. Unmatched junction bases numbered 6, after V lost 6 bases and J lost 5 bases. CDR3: CASRRGEGDEQYF. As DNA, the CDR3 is TGTGCCAGCAGGCGGGGGGAAGGAGACGAGCAGTACTTC.

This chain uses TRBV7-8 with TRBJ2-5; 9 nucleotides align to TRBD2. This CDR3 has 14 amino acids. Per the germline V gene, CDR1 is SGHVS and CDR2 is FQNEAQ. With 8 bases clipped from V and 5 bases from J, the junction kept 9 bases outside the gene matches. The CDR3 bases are TGTGCCAGCTCGTGGACTAGCGCCCAGGAGACCCAGTACTTC. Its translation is CASSWTSAQETQYF.

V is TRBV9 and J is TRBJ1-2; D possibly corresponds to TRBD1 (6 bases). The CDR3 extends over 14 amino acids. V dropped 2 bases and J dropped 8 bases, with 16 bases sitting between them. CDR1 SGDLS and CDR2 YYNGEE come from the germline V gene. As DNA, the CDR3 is TGTGCCAGCAGCGTGAGCAGGGGTCTGGGAGGCTACACCTTC. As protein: CASSVSRGLGGYTF. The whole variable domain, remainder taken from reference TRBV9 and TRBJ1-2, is DSGVTQTPKHLITATGQRVTLRCSPRSGDLSVYWYQQSLDQGLQFLIQYYNGEERAKGNILERFSAQQFPDLHSELNLSSLELGDSALYFCASSVSRGLGGYTFGSGTRLTVV.

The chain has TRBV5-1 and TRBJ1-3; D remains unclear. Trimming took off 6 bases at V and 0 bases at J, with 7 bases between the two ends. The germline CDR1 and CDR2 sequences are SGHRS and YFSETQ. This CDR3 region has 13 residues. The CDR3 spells CASTPGSGNTIYF. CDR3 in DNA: TGCGCCAGCACCCCGGGCTCTGGAAACACCATATATTTT. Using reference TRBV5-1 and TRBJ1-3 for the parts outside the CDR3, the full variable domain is KAGVTQTPRYLIKTRGQQVTLSCSPISGHRSVSWYQQTPGQGLQFLFEYFSETQRNKGNFPGRFSGRQFSNSRSEMNVSTLELGDSALYLCASTPGSGNTIYFGEGSWLTVV.

The CDR3 DNA is TGTGCCAGCAGCGCAACTAGCGGGAGGGGCATTGAGCAGTTCTTC. Amino acid sequence: CASSATSGRGIEQFF. The J gene is TRBJ2-1, the V gene TRBV7-3, with 13 bases that match TRBD2. CDR3 size: 15 residues. CDR1 and CDR2 from the germline V gene are SGHTA and FQGTGA. Losses at the gene ends were 5 bases for V and 9 bases for J; bases not matched to a gene: 7.